This entry features one T cell receptor (beta chain) sequence. Its target is not known. Germline values: CDR1 SEHNR, CDR2 FQNEAQ (reference sequence). Germline trimming cut 3 bases from V and 1 base from J; bases unmatched to any gene: 6. This CDR3 region has 15 residues. The record originates from a study of Ad26.COV2.S vaccination and SARS-CoV-2 variants. Background on the study: Administration of Ad26.COV2.S was intramuscular, either once or twice 56 days apart. Points from the study as a whole: Measurements of TCR breadth and depth may have given underestimates of the total T cell responses.

Some clones are missing from TCRdb's copy, which holds only in-frame ones; the method was immunoSEQ multiplex PCR. The table lists over 250,000 clones, about 90% of them singletons. Described treatment: roughly 18 received Ad26.COV2.S at low or high dose, single or two shots; about 5 received placebo; per-sample allocation not given. At day 63 after the first vaccine or placebo injection, samples were drawn. This chain connects TRBV7-9 to TRBJ2-7, with 7 bases matching TRBD2. The sequences come from peripheral blood, collected in a trial of Ad26.COV2.S vaccine versus placebo. This sequence was found in a person aged 18-65 years who received the Ad26.COV2.S COVID-19 vaccine or a placebo. The DNA of the CDR3 is TGTGCCAGCAGCTTCGGCGGGAGACGGTCCTACGAGCAGTACTTC. Protein: CASSFGGRRSYEQYF. The full variable domain, its missing parts supplied by reference TRBV7-9 and TRBJ2-7, is DTGVSQNPRHKITKRGQNVTFRCDPISEHNRLYWYRQTLGQGPEFLTYFQNEAQLEKSRLLSDRFSAERPKGSFSTLEIQRTEQGDSAMYLCASSFGGRRSYEQYFGPGTRLTVT.